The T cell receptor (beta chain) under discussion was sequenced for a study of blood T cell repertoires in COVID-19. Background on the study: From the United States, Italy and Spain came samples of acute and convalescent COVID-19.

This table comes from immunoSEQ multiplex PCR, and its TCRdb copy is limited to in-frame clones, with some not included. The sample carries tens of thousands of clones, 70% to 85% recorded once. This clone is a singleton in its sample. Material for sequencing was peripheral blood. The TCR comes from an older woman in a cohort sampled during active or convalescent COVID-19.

In nucleotides, the CDR3 is TGTGCCAGCAGCTTGGCAACACGAGAGACCCAGTACTTC. Its translation: CASSLATRETQYF. This chain links TRBV12-3 or TRBV12-4 with TRBJ2-5; D remains unclear. V was shortened by 6 bases and J by 4 bases, with 12 bases between the two germline ends. The CDR3 consists of 13 residues.